This record concerns one TCR beta chain sequence. Its antigen is unidentified. At one of its ends the junction is not consistent with the germline gene, which may arise from a read error. This sample was taken from a study of T-cell memory formation after mild COVID-19. On the study more broadly: TCR clusters were mostly confined to one donor each.

One entry per CDR3 protein results from TCRdb running MiXCR on the 5' RACE reads. Among under 200,000 distinct CDR3 sequences listed, more than 9% were seen once. Points from the study as a whole: Those CD4+ clones that contracted were mainly in CM and EM (CD8+ ones in EMRA).

The CDR3 covers 14 residues. The V gene's germline CDR1 is SGHNT and CDR2 YYREEE (reference sequence). The sequenced material came from PBMCs or a T cell subset sorted from them (not recorded which). The chain recombines TRBV5-4 with TRBJ2-5; 9 nucleotides align to TRBD1. The receptor comes from a man younger than 30 who had mild COVID-19 (a few samples of this study predate the infection). Cell type and time point are not known. The CDR3 loop reads CASSLQGAAETQYF. The CDR3 region has the DNA TGTGCCAGTAGCTTACAGGGGGCCGCGGAGACCCAGTACTTC. Complete variable domain (other parts from reference TRBV5-4 and TRBJ2-5): ETGVTQSPTHLIKTRGQQVTLRCSSQSGHNTVSWYQQALGQGPQFIFQYYREEENGRGNFPPRFSGLQFPNYSSELNVNALELDDSALYLCASSLQGAAETQYFGPGTRLLVL.